Following are 27 T cell receptor beta chains from one sample sequenced in a study of graft-versus-host responses after intestinal transplantation. Sequencing used immunoSEQ multiplex PCR; TCRdb keeps in-frame clones, though not all of them. In the table there are 50,000 or so clones, about 93% of which are singletons. Sequencing used PBMCs, obtained approximately 120 days after intestinal transplantation. The origin of the receptors is a human patient who received an intestinal transplant, so some T cells may come from the graft donor.

The chain employs TRBV7-9 and TRBJ2-5, with D perhaps TRBD2 (6 bases). The end of the DNA fits TRBJ2-7 better, so the J call may be wrong. CDR3 length: 12 residues. CDR1 and CDR2 (germline): SEHNR, FQNEAQ (reference sequence). CDR3 DNA sequence: TGTGCCAGCAGCTTCGGGACTCTCGAGCAGTACTTC. It translates to CASSFGTLEQYF.

The chain uses TRBV7-2 and TRBJ1-2; possibly TRBD1 for D (5 bases). V gave up 3 bases and J gave up 4 bases, with 9 bases separating them. CDR1 is SGHTA, CDR2 FQGNSA, per germline. This CDR3 has 13 residues. The CDR3 DNA reads TGTGCCAGCAGCTTGACAGAGATCTATGGCTACACCTTC. Translated, it gives CASSLTEIYGYTF.

The chain has TRBV2 and TRBJ1-1; 8 bases agree with TRBD1. The germline CDR1 and CDR2 sequences are SNHLY and FYNNEI. The CDR3 totals 15 residues. V shed 1 base, J shed 4 bases, and the junction held 5 bases outside the gene matches. This chain's CDR3 is CASSEGTGWGTEAFF. CDR3 coding DNA: TGTGCCAGCAGTGAAGGGACAGGGTGGGGCACTGAAGCTTTCTTT.

CDR3: CASSFPPGLSTDTQYF. The DNA of the CDR3 is TGTGCCAGCAGTTTCCCCCCGGGACTAAGCACAGATACGCAGTATTTT. This sequence joins TRBV27 and TRBJ2-3, with 7 bases fitting TRBD2. CDR3 length equals 16 residues. From germline, CDR1 is MNHEY and CDR2 SMNVEV (reference sequence). Trimming at V came to 3 bases and at J to 0 bases, leaving 6 bases not matched to a gene.

On this clone: Distinct nucleotide sequences in the sample also encode this CDR3. The rearrangement joins TRBV15 to TRBJ1-1, with no clear D. Germline V gene sequence: CDR1 LNHNV, CDR2 YYDKDF (reference sequence). The CDR3 is 15 amino acids. The V end was cut by 2 bases, the J end by 0 bases, with 10 bases between. The CDR3 region is CATSRTGGLNTEAFF. The CDR3 DNA reads as TGTGCCACCAGCAGAACCGGAGGATTGAACACTGAAGCTTTCTTT. Together with reference TRBV15 and TRBJ1-1, the CDR3 gives the full variable domain: DAMVIQNPRYQVTQFGKPVTLSCSQTLNHNVMYWYQQKSSQAPKLLFHYYDKDFNNEADTPDNFQSRRPNTSFCFLDIRSPGLGDTAMYLCATSRTGGLNTEAFFGQGTRLTVV.

V usage is TRBV11-3 and J usage is TRBJ1-1, with TRBD1 as a possible D gene (6 bases). CDR1 and CDR2 (germline): SGHNT, YENEEA. There are 15 residues in the CDR3. The ends were cut back, 1 base at V and 2 bases at J, with 11 bases in the middle. The CDR3 DNA reads as TGTGCCAGCAGCTTAGCCAGGGGCGGAAACACTGAAGCTTTCTTT. Protein: CASSLARGGNTEAFF.

This chain links TRBV18 with TRBJ2-3; the D gene is possibly TRBD2 (5 bases). The CDR3 is made up of 13 amino acids. With 5 bases removed from V and 2 bases from J, the gap between germline ends came to 8 bases. Looked up from germline, CDR1 is KGHSH and CDR2 is LQKENI. CDR3 coding DNA: TGTGCCAGCTCATCGGGGTCCACAGATACGCAGTATTTT. Amino acid sequence: CASSSGSTDTQYF.

The CDR3 region is CASSATGTNTEAFF. CDR3 coding DNA: TGTGCCAGCAGTGCGACAGGGACGAACACTGAAGCTTTCTTT. The rearrangement joins TRBV6-4 to TRBJ1-1, with 7 bases that match TRBD1. Germline V gene lookup returns CDR1 MRHNA and CDR2 SNTAGT. After removal of 4 bases from V and 1 base from J, the junction contained 3 bases not matched to a gene. This CDR3 spans 14 amino acids.

This rearrangement joins TRBV27 to TRBJ2-3; D is undetermined. CDR3 length: 15 amino acids. Germline V CDR1 and CDR2: MNHEY, SMNVEV (reference sequence). The germline V and J ends were trimmed by 4 bases and 4 bases, with 15 bases remaining between them. This CDR3 reads CASSSSRGRADTQYF. CDR3 sequence (DNA): TGTGCCAGCAGTTCATCACGCGGACGGGCAGATACGCAGTATTTT.

The CDR3 nucleotides are TGTGCCAGCTCACCACGTTTAGGCGGGGTCGAAAAACTGTTTTTT. Its protein product is CASSPRLGGVEKLFF. The gene calls are TRBV18 and TRBJ1-4; the D is unclear. This CDR3 spans 15 amino acids. From germline, CDR1 is KGHSH and CDR2 LQKENI. V shed 1 base and J shed 8 bases, with 14 bases lying between them.

This chain joins TRBV5-1 and TRBJ2-5; a weak D match, TRBD1 (5 bases). Germline V gene sequence: CDR1 SGHRS, CDR2 YFSETQ. The germline V and J ends were trimmed by 0 bases and 11 bases, with 23 bases remaining between them. The CDR3 is 16 amino acids. This chain's CDR3 is CASSLGPQGARLEQYF. CDR3 coding DNA: TGCGCCAGCAGCTTGGGACCCCAGGGCGCCCGGCTGGAGCAGTACTTC.

This sequence joins TRBV6-5 and TRBJ2-7, with D tentatively TRBD1 (6 bases). The CDR3 sequence is 13 residues long. CDR1 MNHEY and CDR2 SVGAGI come from the germline V gene. Trimming stripped 5 bases from V and 3 bases from J, with 11 bases between. CDR3 bases: TGTGCCAGCAGTCCGGGACACTTCTACGAGCAGTACTTC. Protein: CASSPGHFYEQYF.

The chain recombines TRBV6-1 with TRBJ1-2, with TRBD1 as a possible D gene (5 bases). Deletions cut 6 bases from V and 2 bases from J, with 13 bases between. The CDR3 extends over 14 amino acids. Germline values: CDR1 MNHNS, CDR2 SASEGT. The CDR3 is CASSHRFENYGYTF. CDR3 coding DNA: TGTGCCAGCAGCCACAGGTTCGAGAACTATGGCTACACCTTC.

CDR3 nucleotide sequence: TGTGCCAGCAGCCAAAGCCCAAGCTCTGGAAACACCATATATTTT. It encodes CASSQSPSSGNTIYF. This chain connects TRBV4-2 to TRBJ1-3; no clear D gene. This CDR3 comprises 15 residues. Germline V gene sequence: CDR1 LGHNA, CDR2 YNFKEQ. Trimming cost V 2 bases and J 0 bases, with 8 bases left between them.

This rearrangement joins TRBV7-6 to TRBJ1-1; 10 bases fit TRBD1. After removal of 3 bases from V and 0 bases from J, the junction contained 1 base not matched to a gene. Germline V gives CDR1 SGHVS, CDR2 FNYEAQ. CDR3 length: 15 amino acids. In nucleotides, the CDR3 is TGTGCCAGCAGCTTCGGGACAGGGGTGAACACTGAAGCTTTCTTT. Its protein is CASSFGTGVNTEAFF.

V gene TRBV6-5 combines with J gene TRBJ1-4; D possibly corresponds to TRBD1 (6 bases). Trimming cost V 6 bases and J 7 bases, with 18 bases left between them. This CDR3 has 15 residues. The germline CDR1 and CDR2 sequences are MNHEY and SVGAGI. The CDR3 coding sequence is TGTGCCAGCAGCCCTACGGGGGGCAGGCGTGAAAAACTGTTTTTT. It translates to CASSPTGGRREKLFF.

The J gene is TRBJ2-5, the V gene TRBV18, with 10 bases lining up with TRBD1. Germline CDR1 reads KGHSH; CDR2 reads LQKENI. CDR3 length: 15 residues. V shed 4 bases and J 5 bases; nucleotides not matched to a gene: 7. The CDR3 reads CASSRGTGDSETQYF. The DNA for the CDR3 is TGTGCCAGCTCACGAGGGACAGGGGATAGTGAGACCCAGTACTTC.

The chain carries TRBV6-1 and TRBJ1-1; no clear D. Trimming cost V 7 bases and J 0 bases, with 9 bases left between them. CDR3 length: 13 residues. CDR1 MNHNS and CDR2 SASEGT come from the germline V gene. For the CDR3, the DNA is TGTGCCAGCAAGGTGGGATTGAACACTGAAGCTTTCTTT. Translation: CASKVGLNTEAFF.

The chain employs TRBV12-5 and TRBJ2-1; D is uncertain. CDR1 is LGHNT and CDR2 is FRNRAP in the germline V gene. The CDR3 runs 12 residues. Deletions cut 3 bases from V and 3 bases from J, with 3 bases between. This CDR3 reads CASGFDYNEQFF. DNA of the CDR3: TGTGCTAGTGGTTTCGACTACAATGAGCAGTTCTTC. The whole variable domain, filled in from reference TRBV12-5 and TRBJ2-1, reads DARVTQTPRHKVTEMGQEVTMRCQPILGHNTVFWYRQTMMQGLELLAYFRNRAPLDDSGMPKDRFSAEMPDATLATLKIQPSEPRDSAVYFCASGFDYNEQFFGPGTRLTVL.

This chain joins TRBV19 and TRBJ1-1; D is unresolved. Trimming removed 4 bases at V and 2 bases at J, with 11 bases between. The germline CDR1 and CDR2 sequences are LNHDA and SQIVND (reference sequence). CDR3 length: 14 residues. The CDR3 coding sequence is TGTGCCAGTAGTAGGGTAGGATTTAACACTGAAGCTTTCTTT. Protein sequence: CASSRVGFNTEAFF.

The chain couples TRBV19 to TRBJ1-4; 8 nucleotides line up with TRBD1. The CDR3 totals 14 residues. Looked up from germline, CDR1 is LNHDA and CDR2 is SQIVND (reference sequence). V trimming: 7 bases; J trimming: 8 bases; junction bases outside the gene matches: 9. The CDR3 region is CASKRTGREEKLFF. Here the CDR3 DNA reads TGTGCCAGTAAAAGGACAGGGCGTGAAGAAAAACTGTTTTTT.

The chain combines TRBV29-1 with TRBJ2-1, with D possibly matching TRBD2 (5 bases). CDR3 length: 15 residues. Germline CDR1 SQVTM, CDR2 ANQGSEA. Trimming cost V 3 bases and J 7 bases, with 19 bases left between them. As DNA, the CDR3 is TGCAGCGTTGAGCCGAGACTAAAACCTGGGAATGAGCAGTTCTTC. Protein product: CSVEPRLKPGNEQFF.

This rearrangement joins TRBV29-1 to TRBJ1-1; 8 nucleotides line up with TRBD1. The germline V gene encodes CDR1 SQVTM and CDR2 ANQGSEA. The CDR3 loop spans 12 amino acids. With 4 bases clipped from V and 6 bases from J, the junction kept 4 bases outside the gene matches. The CDR3, as DNA: TGCAGCGTTGCCCCAGGGGGCCCTGAAGCTTTCTTT. Translation gives CSVAPGGPEAFF.

The chain links TRBV5-6 to TRBJ2-2; TRBD2 matches 12 bases. V lost 1 base to trimming and J lost 5 bases; unmatched junction nucleotides: 6. Germline lookup yields CDR1 SGHDT and CDR2 YYEEEE. The CDR3 is 17 amino acids. The CDR3 region is CASSLPRTSGVTGELFF. In DNA, the CDR3 is TGTGCCAGCAGCTTGCCGAGGACTAGCGGGGTAACCGGGGAGCTGTTTTTT.

The genes are TRBV4-1 and TRBJ2-2; perhaps TRBD2 as D (6 bases). From germline, CDR1 is MGHRA and CDR2 YSYEKL. Between the trimmed V and J ends, which lost 0 bases and 4 bases, there was a span of 18 bases. This CDR3 contains 18 residues. The CDR3: CASSQDGSGGRFTGELFF. Here the CDR3 DNA reads TGCGCCAGCAGCCAAGACGGGAGTGGCGGCAGATTCACCGGGGAGCTGTTTTTT.

This clone was seen a single time. The V call is TRBV11-2, the J call TRBJ2-3, with 9 nucleotides matching TRBD1. This CDR3 region has 16 residues. Germline loops: CDR1 SGHAT, CDR2 FQNNGV. V dropped 5 bases and J dropped 4; count of bases not matched to a gene: 10. CDR3 coding DNA: TGTGCCAGCAGCGACACAGGACAGGGGCGGCCAGATACGCAGTATTTT. Protein: CASSDTGQGRPDTQYF.

The chain recombines TRBV30 with TRBJ2-3, with 7 bases fitting TRBD1. This CDR3 has 15 amino acids. Trimming at V came to 4 bases and at J to 2 bases, leaving 9 bases not matched to a gene. The germline CDR1 and CDR2 sequences are GTSNPN and SVGIG (reference sequence). The chain's CDR3 is CAWTKQGFDTDTQYF. CDR3 nucleotides: TGTGCCTGGACGAAACAGGGGTTTGACACAGATACGCAGTATTTT.